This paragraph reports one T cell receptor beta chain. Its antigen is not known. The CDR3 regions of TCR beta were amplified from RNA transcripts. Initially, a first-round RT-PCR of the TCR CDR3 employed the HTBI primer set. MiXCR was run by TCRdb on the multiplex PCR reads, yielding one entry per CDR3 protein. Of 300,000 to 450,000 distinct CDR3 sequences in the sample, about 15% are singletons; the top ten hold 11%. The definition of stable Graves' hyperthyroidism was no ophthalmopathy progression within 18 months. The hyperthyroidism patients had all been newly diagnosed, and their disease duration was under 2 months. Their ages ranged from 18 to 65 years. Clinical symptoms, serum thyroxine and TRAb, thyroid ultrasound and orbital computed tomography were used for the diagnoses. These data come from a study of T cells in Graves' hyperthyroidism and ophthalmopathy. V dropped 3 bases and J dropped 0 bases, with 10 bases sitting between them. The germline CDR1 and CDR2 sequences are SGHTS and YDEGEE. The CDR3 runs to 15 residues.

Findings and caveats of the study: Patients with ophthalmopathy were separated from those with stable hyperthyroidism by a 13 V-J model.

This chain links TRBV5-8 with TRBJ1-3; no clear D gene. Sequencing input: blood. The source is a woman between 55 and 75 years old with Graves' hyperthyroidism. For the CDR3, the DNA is TGTGCCAGCAGCTCCGACCGGTACTCTGGAAACACCATATATTTT. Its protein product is CASSSDRYSGNTIYF.